A selection of T cell receptor beta chains follows, all from one sample in a study of blood T cell repertoires in COVID-19. The table came from immunoSEQ multiplex PCR; TCRdb's copy has only in-frame clones and leaves some out. The sample lists a few hundred thousand clones, about 90% occurring once. The sequenced sample was PBMCs or T cells enriched from blood (not recorded which). These receptors were obtained from a middle-aged man in a cohort exposed to, infected with or recovered from COVID-19 (not recorded which). CDR3s include the opening cysteine and the closing phenylalanine or tryptophan. Each record gives: J gene, V gene, clone size, D gene, CDR3 DNA, CDR3 protein. D genes are given only for firm matches. Only part of the rows carry a size: once, few, many, or a class if the clone is expanded.

j_call: TRBJ2-3
v_call: TRBV24-1
clone_size: -
d_call: TRBD1
cdr3_nt: TGTGCCACCAGTCATGGGACAGGGAGCACAGATACGCAGTATTTT
cdr3_aa: CATSHGTGSTDTQYF

j_call: TRBJ1-1
v_call: TRBV6-4
clone_size: -
d_call: -
cdr3_nt: TGTGCCAGCAGTCTCAGGGAGAACACTGAAGCTTTCTTT
cdr3_aa: CASSLRENTEAFF

j_call: TRBJ1-3
v_call: TRBV4-1
clone_size: -
d_call: -
cdr3_nt: TGCGCCAGCAGCCAAGGTTTAGGGGACTCTGGAAACACCATATATTTT
cdr3_aa: CASSQGLGDSGNTIYF

j_call: TRBJ1-3
v_call: TRBV4-2
clone_size: -
d_call: -
cdr3_nt: TGTGCCAGCAGCCAAGGAGATGGTACGGGAAACACCATATATTTT
cdr3_aa: CASSQGDGTGNTIYF

j_call: TRBJ1-2
v_call: TRBV14
clone_size: -
d_call: -
cdr3_nt: TGTGCCAGCAGCCAAGATCTAGTCAATGGCTACACCTTC
cdr3_aa: CASSQDLVNGYTF

j_call: TRBJ1-2
v_call: TRBV5-1
clone_size: -
d_call: -
cdr3_nt: TGCGCCAGCAGCTTGGGGGCCTCCTATGGCTACACCTTC
cdr3_aa: CASSLGASYGYTF

j_call: TRBJ1-1
v_call: TRBV6-6
clone_size: -
d_call: -
cdr3_nt: TGTGCCAGCAGTTTAGGGGTTTGGGGAGGGACTGAAGCTTTCTTT
cdr3_aa: CASSLGVWGGTEAFF

j_call: TRBJ2-2
v_call: TRBV3-1/TRBV3-2
clone_size: -
d_call: -
cdr3_nt: TGTGCCAGCAGCCGCGGACTTAGTGGCACCGGGGAGCTGTTTTTT
cdr3_aa: CASSRGLSGTGELFF

j_call: TRBJ1-4
v_call: TRBV2
clone_size: -
d_call: -
cdr3_nt: TGTGCCAGCAATGGAGAATTGGGAACTAATGAAAAACTGTTTTTT
cdr3_aa: CASNGELGTNEKLFF

j_call: TRBJ1-6
v_call: TRBV29-1
clone_size: -
d_call: -
cdr3_nt: TGCAGCGTTGAACGCCAGAATCATAATTCACCCCTCCACTTT
cdr3_aa: CSVERQNHNSPLHF

j_call: TRBJ2-3
v_call: TRBV2
clone_size: -
d_call: TRBD2
cdr3_nt: TGTGCCAGCAGTGGGGGGAGGGACGGAGGCACAGATACGCAGTATTTT
cdr3_aa: CASSGGRDGGTDTQYF

j_call: TRBJ2-5
v_call: TRBV28
clone_size: -
d_call: TRBD2
cdr3_nt: TGTGCCAGCAGCCTCGGGGGGAGGTCTAGAGAGACCCAGTACTTC
cdr3_aa: CASSLGGRSRETQYF

j_call: TRBJ2-1
v_call: TRBV12-5
clone_size: -
d_call: TRBD2
cdr3_nt: TGTGCTAGTGGTTCGGAGGCGGGACTAGCGGACTACAATGAGCAGTTCTTC
cdr3_aa: CASGSEAGLADYNEQFF

j_call: TRBJ1-2
v_call: TRBV3-1/TRBV3-2
clone_size: -
d_call: TRBD1
cdr3_nt: TGTGCCAGCAGCCAACAGGGGGCCCAGACCTATGGCTACACCTTC
cdr3_aa: CASSQQGAQTYGYTF

j_call: TRBJ2-7
v_call: TRBV28
clone_size: -
d_call: -
cdr3_nt: TGTGCCAGCAGGCGGGACTCCTACGAGCAGTACTTC
cdr3_aa: CASRRDSYEQYF

j_call: TRBJ1-6
v_call: TRBV18
clone_size: -
d_call: -
cdr3_nt: TGTGCCAGCACGTTGGCAGGGGTTAATTCACCCCTCCACTTT
cdr3_aa: CASTLAGVNSPLHF

j_call: TRBJ1-5
v_call: TRBV3-1/TRBV3-2
clone_size: -
d_call: -
cdr3_nt: TGTGCCAGCAGCCAACAACAGACGGATAGCAATCAGCCCCAGCATTTT
cdr3_aa: CASSQQQTDSNQPQHF

j_call: TRBJ1-5
v_call: TRBV27
clone_size: few
d_call: -
cdr3_nt: TGTGCCAGCAGTCCCCTGACAGGCCCCGGTCAGCCCCAGCATTTT
cdr3_aa: CASSPLTGPGQPQHF

j_call: TRBJ2-7
v_call: TRBV20-1
clone_size: many
d_call: -
cdr3_nt: TGCAGTGCTAGACCAGCCTACGAGCAGTACTTC
cdr3_aa: CSARPAYEQYF

j_call: TRBJ1-6
v_call: TRBV7-2
clone_size: -
d_call: -
cdr3_nt: TGTGCCAGCAGCTTAGTTTCGCGGGACCCACTTCACCTCCACTTT
cdr3_aa: CASSLVSRDPLHLHF

j_call: TRBJ2-2
v_call: TRBV7-2
clone_size: -
d_call: TRBD1
cdr3_nt: TGTGCCAGTAGTTCAGGGGGCGGCACCGGGGAGCTGTTTTTT
cdr3_aa: CASSSGGGTGELFF

j_call: TRBJ2-4
v_call: TRBV19
clone_size: -
d_call: TRBD2
cdr3_nt: TGTGCCAGTAGTGATAGCGGGGGGAACATTCAGTACTTC
cdr3_aa: CASSDSGGNIQYF

j_call: TRBJ2-7
v_call: TRBV27
clone_size: -
d_call: TRBD1
cdr3_nt: TGTGCCAGCAGTGTACAGGGGGCGCTTAACGAGCAGTACTTC
cdr3_aa: CASSVQGALNEQYF

j_call: TRBJ2-1
v_call: TRBV7-7
clone_size: -
d_call: TRBD2
cdr3_nt: TGTGCCAGCAGCTCGGATAGCGGGACTACCTACAATGAGCAGTTCTTC
cdr3_aa: CASSSDSGTTYNEQFF

j_call: TRBJ2-7
v_call: TRBV27
clone_size: -
d_call: -
cdr3_nt: TGTGCCAGCAGTTTTAATAGCGGCTACGAGCAGTACTTC
cdr3_aa: CASSFNSGYEQYF

j_call: TRBJ2-1
v_call: TRBV4-2
clone_size: -
d_call: TRBD2
cdr3_nt: TGTGCCAGCAGCCAAGATTTCTCTTCGACTAGCGTCCTTAAGAATGAGCAGTTCTTC
cdr3_aa: CASSQDFSSTSVLKNEQFF

j_call: TRBJ1-5
v_call: TRBV10-3
clone_size: -
d_call: TRBD1
cdr3_nt: TGTGCCATCAGTGAAGGGACAGGGGGCGATCAGCCCCAGCATTTT
cdr3_aa: CAISEGTGGDQPQHF

j_call: TRBJ2-7
v_call: TRBV7-8
clone_size: few
d_call: -
cdr3_nt: TGTGCCAGCAGCTTAGTGAGGGGGAGCTCCTACGAGCAGTACTTC
cdr3_aa: CASSLVRGSSYEQYF

j_call: TRBJ2-1
v_call: TRBV2
clone_size: -
d_call: TRBD2
cdr3_nt: TGTGCCAGCAGTACTAGCGGAACAACCTACAATGAGCAGTTCTTC
cdr3_aa: CASSTSGTTYNEQFF

j_call: TRBJ2-5
v_call: TRBV19
clone_size: -
d_call: TRBD1
cdr3_nt: TGTGCCAGTAGTAACCCCGGGACAGGGGGCTCCCTCCATACCCAGTACTTC
cdr3_aa: CASSNPGTGGSLHTQYF

j_call: TRBJ2-1
v_call: TRBV11-2
clone_size: -
d_call: -
cdr3_nt: TGTGCCAGCAGCCGCCACCGGACAGCCCACAATGAGCAGTTCTTC
cdr3_aa: CASSRHRTAHNEQFF